One sample yielded the 20 T cell receptor beta chains listed below, sequenced in a study of shared clonotypes between healthy human individuals. Assay used: immunoSEQ multiplex PCR; TCRdb lists only in-frame clones, some missing. There are a few million clones in the sample; approximately 95% occur only once, and about 0.39% lies in the top ten. The specimen sequenced was naive CD4+ T cells from PBMCs. Specified subset: CD45RA+ positively selected. These receptors all stem from a young man in good health. Some clones in this sample may be carry-over from other donors' samples.

The chain combines TRBV21-1 with TRBJ1-1. TRBV21-1 is listed as a pseudogene. This CDR3 has 11 amino acids. DNA of the CDR3: TGTGCCAGCAGCTCCCGAGCTGAAGCTTTCTTT. It yields the protein CASSSRAEAFF.

The J gene is TRBJ2-5, the V gene TRBV19; TRBD1 aligns across 9 bases. This CDR3 has 14 amino acids. The trim removed 10 bases at V and 3 bases at J, leaving 9 bases unmatched. Germline V lookup: CDR1 LNHDA, CDR2 SQIVND (reference sequence). The CDR3 coding sequence is TGTGCCACCCGGGACAGGGTGTCGAAAGAGACCCAGTACTTC. This sequence encodes CATRDRVSKETQYF.

The V gene is TRBV4-2, the J gene TRBJ1-1; D remains unclear. Trimming left V 0 bases short and J 5 bases short, with 22 bases between. The CDR3 totals 18 residues. Looked up from germline, CDR1 is LGHNA and CDR2 is YNFKEQ. The CDR3 DNA follows: TGTGCCAGCAGCCAAGATAGAGGAAGTAAGGGCGTGGGGACTGAAGCTTTCTTT. Translating gives CASSQDRGSKGVGTEAFF.

The rearrangement joins TRBV11-2 to TRBJ2-3; 9 nucleotides align to TRBD1. After removal of 5 bases from V and 8 bases from J, the junction contained 5 bases not matched to a gene. Germline V gene data show CDR1 as SGHAT and CDR2 as FQNNGV. The CDR3 sequence is 13 residues long. The CDR3 region is CASSAQQGATQYF. For the CDR3, the DNA is TGTGCCAGCAGCGCCCAACAGGGGGCTACGCAGTATTTT.

In its sample, this clone was seen a few times. CDR3 sequence (DNA): TGCAGCGTCCAGGGAGGGGTTACTGAAGCTTTCTTT. Its protein product is CSVQGGVTEAFF. The gene calls are TRBV29-1 and TRBJ1-1; perhaps TRBD1 as D (5 bases). The CDR3 sequence is 12 residues long. Germline V gene sequence: CDR1 SQVTM, CDR2 ANQGSEA. Trimming took off 6 bases at V and 5 bases at J, with 13 bases between the two ends.

The chain carries TRBV6-6 and TRBJ1-1, with 7 bases matching TRBD1. V lost 7 bases, J lost 6 bases, and 14 bases stayed unmatched. This CDR3 comprises 15 residues. Germline CDR1 MNHNY, CDR2 SVGAGI (reference sequence). This CDR3 reads CASTAKSRGGAEAFF. CDR3 in DNA: TGTGCCAGCACCGCGAAGAGCAGGGGGGGCGCTGAAGCTTTCTTT.

In this sample, this clone turned up once. The chain is built from TRBV29-1 and TRBJ1-1; weak D call: TRBD1 (5 bases). CDR3 length: 15 residues. Trimming removed 7 bases from V and 1 base from J, with 19 bases in between. Germline-derived CDR1 and CDR2 are SQVTM and ANQGSEA. The CDR3 protein is CSAGGQGWRNTEAFF. The CDR3 coding sequence is TGCAGCGCTGGAGGGCAGGGCTGGCGGAACACTGAAGCTTTCTTT.

In regard to this clone: One end of the junction varies from germline; a read error may be responsible. The chain has TRBV28 and TRBJ2-2; a weak D match, TRBD1 (6 bases). This CDR3 spans 15 amino acids. Germline CDR1 is MDHEN and CDR2 is SYDVKM. In DNA, the CDR3 is TGTGCCCGCAGTTCCCCGGGACAGAACACCGGGGAGCTGTTTTTT. This codes for CARSSPGQNTGELFF.

The gene calls are TRBV15 and TRBJ2-7, with 7 bases identical to TRBD1. Germline lookup yields CDR1 LNHNV and CDR2 YYDKDF (reference sequence). The V segment lost 4 bases and the J segment 0 bases; nucleotides outside the gene matches: 6. The CDR3 consists of 15 residues. The CDR3, as DNA: TGTGCCACCAGCACCCCGGACAGGTTCTCCTACGAGCAGTACTTC. It encodes CATSTPDRFSYEQYF.

Here the CDR3 reads CASKQGVNTEAFF. Here the CDR3 DNA reads TGTGCCAGCAAACAGGGGGTGAACACTGAAGCTTTCTTT. The chain employs TRBV6-5 and TRBJ1-1; TRBD1 matches 8 bases. There are 13 residues in the CDR3. CDR1 and CDR2 (germline): MNHEY, SVGAGI. V gave up 7 bases and J gave up 0 bases; unmatched junction bases: 1.

The chain uses TRBV10-3 and TRBJ2-1; no clear D gene. With 1 base removed from V and 2 bases from J, the gap between germline ends came to 12 bases. The CDR3 runs 16 residues. Germline CDR1 ENHRY, CDR2 SYGVKD. Written as DNA, the CDR3 is TGTGCCATCAGTGAGTTTCTGTCCGTCCCCTACAATGAGCAGTTCTTC. It specifies CAISEFLSVPYNEQFF.

The CDR3 nucleotides are TGTGCCAGCAGTTACAAGGGCTCGAATGGCTACACCTTC. Protein: CASSYKGSNGYTF. The chain has TRBV6-5 and TRBJ1-2; no clear D gene. Germline V gene data show CDR1 as MNHEY and CDR2 as SVGAGI. The CDR3 totals 13 residues. Deletions cut 2 bases from V and 6 bases from J, with 10 bases between.

In its sample, this clone was seen once. This chain links TRBV10-3 with TRBJ2-5; no definite D call. V was trimmed by 6 bases and J by 4 bases, leaving 15 bases between them. CDR3 length equals 14 residues. Germline CDR1 and CDR2: ENHRY and SYGVKD. The CDR3 protein is CAISLRAGPETQYF. CDR3 in DNA: TGTGCCATCAGCCTGCGTGCTGGACCAGAGACCCAGTACTTC.

The J gene is TRBJ2-1, the V gene TRBV28; D might be TRBD1 (6 bases). Germline V gene sequence: CDR1 MDHEN, CDR2 SYDVKM. The CDR3 contains 14 residues. Trimming took 6 bases from V and 8 from J, leaving 17 bases between them. CDR3 nucleotides: TGTGCCAGCAGCCGACTGAGGGGGTCCGATGAGCAGTTCTTC. Its translation: CASSRLRGSDEQFF.

In the case of this clone: Additional DNA sequences in this sample encode the identical CDR3. This chain connects TRBV27 to TRBJ2-7, with D perhaps assigned TRBD1 or TRBD2 (5 bases each). The germline V gene has CDR1 MNHEY and CDR2 SMNVEV (reference sequence). V was pared by 6 bases and J by 3 bases, with 9 bases between. The CDR3 is made up of 12 amino acids. The chain's CDR3 is CASSLGGYEQYF. DNA for the CDR3: TGTGCCAGCAGCCTTGGGGGCTACGAGCAGTACTTC.

This clone showed up just once. This CDR3 reads CAWRIQYNSPLHF. For the CDR3, the DNA is TGTGCCTGGAGGATCCAATATAATTCACCCCTCCACTTT. J is TRBJ1-6 and V is TRBV30; D is unclear. The V gene lost 3 bases and the J gene lost 4 bases, with 7 bases spanning the gap. Germline loops: CDR1 GTSNPN, CDR2 SVGIG (reference sequence). The CDR3 extends over 13 amino acids.

The chain carries TRBV28 and TRBJ2-2; no clear D gene. V gave up 5 bases and J gave up 13 bases, with 8 bases separating them. The CDR3 is made up of 10 amino acids. The V gene's germline CDR1 is MDHEN and CDR2 SYDVKM. CDR3 protein: CASSDRALFF. CDR3 nucleotide sequence: TGTGCCAGCAGTGATAGAGCGCTGTTTTTT.

V and J are TRBV7-9 and TRBJ1-2, with D unresolved. Germline lookup yields CDR1 SEHNR and CDR2 FQNEAQ (reference sequence). Trimming took off 5 bases at V and 3 bases at J, with 19 bases between the two ends. CDR3 size: 16 residues. CDR3 in DNA: TGTGCCAGCAGCGGGTCTGAGGTGTTAACTCACTATGGCTACACCTTC. Protein sequence: CASSGSEVLTHYGYTF.

This chain joins TRBV9 and TRBJ2-3; 10 bases are a match to TRBD2. Germline loops: CDR1 SGDLS, CDR2 YYNGEE. This CDR3 comprises 15 residues. V lost 9 bases to trimming and J lost 5 bases; unmatched junction nucleotides: 12. In nucleotides, the CDR3 is TGTGCCACGGGGGTGAGCGGGAGGGCAGGAGATACGCAGTATTTT. This encodes CATGVSGRAGDTQYF.

This chain joins TRBV2 and TRBJ1-2, with D maybe TRBD1 (6 bases). The CDR3 is 13 amino acids. The germline CDR1 and CDR2 sequences are SNHLY and FYNNEI. V lost 4 bases and J 2 bases, leaving 8 bases between the germline ends. The CDR3 region is CASSVGQNYGYTF. The DNA for the CDR3 is TGTGCCAGCAGTGTAGGACAGAACTATGGCTACACCTTC. The full variable domain, in which reference TRBV2 and TRBJ1-2 provide the parts outside the CDR3, is EPEVTQTPSHQVTQMGQEVILRCVPISNHLYFYWYRQILGQKVEFLVSFYNNEISEKSEIFDDQFSVERPDGSNFTLKIRSTKLEDSAMYFCASSVGQNYGYTFGSGTRLTVV.